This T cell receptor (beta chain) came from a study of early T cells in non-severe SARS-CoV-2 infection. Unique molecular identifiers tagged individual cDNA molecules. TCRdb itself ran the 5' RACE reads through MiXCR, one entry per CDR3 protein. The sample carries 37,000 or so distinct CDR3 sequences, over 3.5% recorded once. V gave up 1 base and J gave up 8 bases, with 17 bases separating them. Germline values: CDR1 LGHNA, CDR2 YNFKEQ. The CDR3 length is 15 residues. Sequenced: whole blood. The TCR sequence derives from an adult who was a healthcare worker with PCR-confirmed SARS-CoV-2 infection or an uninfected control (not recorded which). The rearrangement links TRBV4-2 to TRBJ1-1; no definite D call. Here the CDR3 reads CASSQAQAAILEAFF. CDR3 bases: TGTGCCAGCAGCCAAGCTCAGGCAGCCATACTCGAAGCTTTCTTT.